A selection of T cell receptor beta chains follows, all from one sample in a study of shared clonotypes between healthy human individuals. Assay: immunoSEQ multiplex PCR; the TCRdb copy retains only in-frame clones and omits some. The sample includes over 2 million clones, 95% of them seen just once. The sequenced material came from naive CD4+ T cells sorted from blood. These receptors were obtained from a man younger than 30 in good health. The CDR3 runs from the conserved cysteine through the conserved F or W. D genes are given only for firm matches.

D	J	V	CDR3
.	TRBJ2-3	TRBV6-1	CASSLWTATADTQYF
.	TRBJ2-5	TRBV11-2	CASSLGLTETQYF
TRBD1	TRBJ2-7	TRBV7-9	CASSPTGGTFGEQYF
.	TRBJ1-2	TRBV28	CASSSEGRGAYGYTF
.	TRBJ2-7	TRBV5-1	CASSKEPGLIYEQYF
TRBD1	TRBJ1-1	TRBV28	CASSSRTQGANTEAFF
.	TRBJ1-4	TRBV7-2	CASSLTVKNEKLFF
TRBD2	TRBJ2-3	TRBV4-3	CASSQETSGMVTDTQYF
.	TRBJ1-2	TRBV5-4	CASSLGSGANYGYTF
TRBD1	TRBJ1-1	TRBV30	CAWSVTPTGYTEAFF
.	TRBJ2-7	TRBV7-2	CASSRSRTQSYEQYF
TRBD1	TRBJ1-1	TRBV10-3	CAISPGTGGFKNTEAFF
.	TRBJ2-7	TRBV6-1	CASGRTDLSYEQYF
TRBD1	TRBJ1-2	TRBV28	CASSSPGTGSGYTF
.	TRBJ2-5	TRBV7-2	CASSTGLPLMEETQYF
.	TRBJ1-6	TRBV6-1	CASSESRAYNSPLHF
.	TRBJ1-2	TRBV28	CASSFSNYGYTF
.	TRBJ2-3	TRBV11-2	CASSLDLGQVGANAQYF
.	TRBJ2-2	TRBV6-5	CASSYSGEGGSGELFF
TRBD1	TRBJ1-1	TRBV19	CASSHRGVNTEAFF
TRBD1	TRBJ2-7	TRBV28	CASKQRTGVYEQYF
.	TRBJ2-7	TRBV6-6	CASSYHGGASYEQYF
TRBD1	TRBJ2-7	TRBV19	CASSMPGQGSYEQYF
.	TRBJ2-7	TRBV6-1	CASSEGGRWAAYEQYF
.	TRBJ2-6	TRBV11-2	CASSRPAGANVLTF
TRBD1	TRBJ2-7	TRBV7-2	CASSHQSGQGYYEQYF
TRBD2	TRBJ2-2	TRBV25-1	CASSGVLAANTGELFF
.	TRBJ2-3	TRBV5-1	CASSLDRATDTQYF
.	TRBJ1-1	TRBV10-1	CASSLTGASSAFF
.	TRBJ2-7	TRBV6-1	CASGKAGNSYEQYF
TRBD1	TRBJ2-7	TRBV2	CASSGTGFEQYF
TRBD1	TRBJ2-7	TRBV7-9	CASRVTGGKEWEQYF
.	TRBJ1-2	TRBV6-5	CASRRQAAEGYTF
.	TRBJ1-1	TRBV29-1	CSVGGSTGWDTEAFF
.	TRBJ2-2	TRBV30	CAWEDTGELFF
.	TRBJ1-2	TRBV4-1	CASSPGGSGYTF
.	TRBJ1-4	TRBV5-1	CASSTGGSNPNEKLFF
TRBD1	TRBJ2-7	TRBV18	CASSPPVGQGYGEQYF
.	TRBJ2-6	TRBV29-1	CSVVARGANVLTF
.	TRBJ2-5	TRBV28	CASSRDREETQYF
.	TRBJ2-1	TRBV21-1	CASSPGGASGRWNEQFF
.	TRBJ1-4	TRBV7-9	CASSPRQAAGEKLFF
TRBD2	TRBJ2-7	TRBV6-5	CASRSTGGSYEQYF
TRBD2	TRBJ2-3	TRBV5-1	CASSLAQTSGGTQYF
.	TRBJ2-7	TRBV27	CASSGRGHEQYF
.	TRBJ1-1	TRBV25-1	CASSERTEAFF
TRBD1	TRBJ2-7	TRBV5-1	CASSLEGTGSLQYF
.	.	TRBV5-1	CASSLEGGYEQYF
.	TRBJ2-3	TRBV7-9	CASSGLSLTDTQYF
TRBD1	TRBJ1-1	TRBV9	CASSTRQGSNTEAFF
.	TRBJ2-1	TRBV5-6	CASSLVDNLSNEQFF